These T cell receptor beta chains were read from a single sample in a study of CXCR3-negative and CXCR3-positive naive CD8 T cells. TCRdb re-called the 5' RACE reads; every CDR3 protein appears as one record, without DNA. Recorded for this sample: roughly 50,000 distinct CDR3 sequences. Sequenced input: naive CXCR3+ CD8+ T cells from blood. The receptors stem from a human donor in good health. Some clones in this sample may be carry-over from other donors' samples. Both conserved end residues are part of each CDR3.

J	V	CDR3
TRBJ2-1	TRBV7-2	CASSPGLAGFYNEQFF
TRBJ2-4	TRBV6-1	CASSEADLAKNIQYF
TRBJ2-6	TRBV10-3	CAISRVVAGANVLTF
TRBJ2-7	TRBV27	CASSYGQYYEQYF
TRBJ2-7	TRBV29-1	CSVETEAGTYEQYF
TRBJ2-7	TRBV12-3/TRBV12-4	CASSPASTYEQYF
TRBJ2-1	TRBV11-2	CASSGGLAGGRSYNEQFF
TRBJ2-7	TRBV7-9	CASSLPAGYVDEQYF
TRBJ2-7	TRBV29-1	CSVVVENSYEQYF
TRBJ2-7	TRBV7-2	CASSFGGLENYEQYF
TRBJ2-7	TRBV4-1	CASSQGPSGIGGYEQYF
TRBJ2-2	TRBV6-5	CASSYLTNTGELFF
TRBJ2-7	TRBV12-3/TRBV12-4	CASGYSGGASYEQYF
TRBJ2-1	TRBV28	CASRHTGPGHEQFF
TRBJ2-7	TRBV19	CASRTKAGGTYEQYF
TRBJ2-1	TRBV29-1	CSVSVAGTSGSNEQFF
TRBJ2-7	TRBV28	CASKGQGAYEQYF
TRBJ2-1	TRBV7-3	CASSPRPSWEQFF
TRBJ2-5	TRBV6-2/TRBV6-3	CASSDIRGQETQYF
TRBJ2-7	TRBV4-3	CASSLTGTGSYEQYF
TRBJ2-7	TRBV12-3/TRBV12-4	CASSPRDRADEQYF
TRBJ2-7	TRBV7-8	CASSPGQGTEQYF
TRBJ2-7	TRBV28	CASSLAGTHEQYF
TRBJ2-7	TRBV29-1	CSVAGVDTGSYEQYF
TRBJ2-1	TRBV29-1	CSVDAGGSYNEQFF
TRBJ2-2	TRBV12-3/TRBV12-4	CASSPGAGELFF
TRBJ2-7	TRBV4-3	CASSQDWGSTSYEQYF
TRBJ2-7	TRBV7-9	CASSSEGQGTYEQYF
TRBJ2-7	TRBV7-3	CASSLQGLGEYEQYF
TRBJ1-2	TRBV7-8	CASSPETGGYYGYTF
TRBJ2-7	TRBV7-9	CASSPTRSYEQYF
TRBJ2-2	TRBV28	CASSAQGAKTGELFF
TRBJ2-1	TRBV6-2/TRBV6-3	CASSYSYHSDRVNEQFF
TRBJ2-3	TRBV6-5	CASGGQGATDTQYF
TRBJ2-2	TRBV20-1	CSASLAGELFF
TRBJ2-3	TRBV14	CASSQDWGLGTDTQYF
TRBJ1-2	TRBV20-1	CSARPLTGINYGYTF
TRBJ2-7	TRBV9	CASSASSSGPSYEQYF
TRBJ2-1	TRBV29-1	CSVHIYPNNEQFF
TRBJ2-2	TRBV3-1	CASSQLADANTGELFF
TRBJ1-5	TRBV12-3/TRBV12-4	CASSVDRSQPQHF
TRBJ2-5	TRBV20-1	CSARGLASGSTETQYF
TRBJ2-2	TRBV29-1	CSVVSGTNTGELFF
TRBJ2-7	TRBV4-2	CASSQVPGGPSYEQYF
TRBJ2-1	TRBV6-2/TRBV6-3	CASSYRESSYNEQFF
TRBJ2-7	TRBV9	CASSALGGYEQYF
TRBJ1-6	TRBV7-9	CASSSKQGTYNSPLHF
TRBJ1-1	TRBV20-1	CSARDGRGDTEAFF
TRBJ2-3	TRBV14	CASSQDWRDDTQYF
TRBJ1-2	TRBV29-1	CSVVGQGHGYTF
TRBJ1-5	TRBV27	CASSLSGGGQPQHF
TRBJ2-1	TRBV7-2	CASSWSSPGLSYNEQFF
TRBJ1-1	TRBV6-2/TRBV6-3	CASSYSVEAQGTEAFF
TRBJ2-5	TRBV19	CASSMQETQYF
TRBJ2-4	TRBV27	CASSPRSKIAKNIQYF
TRBJ2-1	TRBV28	CASSFGWGPDQEQFF
TRBJ2-1	TRBV11-3	CACSTGLAGGHNEQFF
TRBJ2-3	TRBV20-1	CSASPGTGDVDTQYF